This T cell receptor (beta chain) was captured in a study of cytomegalovirus exposure and HLA in healthy donors. PCR amplification relied on 60 Vbeta primers (plus 13 Jbeta primers). The repertoire was sequenced with immunoSEQ multiplex PCR; TCRdb's copy has only in-frame clones and lacks some. The table records 150,000 to 200,000 clones, roughly four fifths of them present only once. Per germline, CDR1 SGHRS and CDR2 YFSETQ. Trimming took 2 bases from V and 0 from J, leaving 6 bases between them. This CDR3 region has 14 residues. Sequenced: PBMCs. This TCR was sampled from a man between 35 and 55 years old in good health and CMV-seronegative. The chain couples TRBV5-1 to TRBJ1-3; D uncertain. The CDR3, as DNA: TGCGCCAGCAGCTTACTGCACTCTGGAAACACCATATATTTT. Amino acids: CASSLLHSGNTIYF.